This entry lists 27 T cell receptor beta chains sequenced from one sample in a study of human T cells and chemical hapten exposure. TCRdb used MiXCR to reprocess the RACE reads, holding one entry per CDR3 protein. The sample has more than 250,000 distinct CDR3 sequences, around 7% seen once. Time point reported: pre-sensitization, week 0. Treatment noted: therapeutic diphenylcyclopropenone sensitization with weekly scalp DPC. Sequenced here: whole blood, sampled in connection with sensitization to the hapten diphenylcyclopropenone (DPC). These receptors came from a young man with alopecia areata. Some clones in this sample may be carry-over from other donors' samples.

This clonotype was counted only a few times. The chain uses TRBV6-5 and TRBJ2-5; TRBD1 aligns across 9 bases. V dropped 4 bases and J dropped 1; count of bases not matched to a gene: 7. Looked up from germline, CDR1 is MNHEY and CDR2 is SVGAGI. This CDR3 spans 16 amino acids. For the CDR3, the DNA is TGTGCCAGCAGTTTCCCCGGGACAGGGAGCCAAGAGACCCAGTACTTC. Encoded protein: CASSFPGTGSQETQYF.

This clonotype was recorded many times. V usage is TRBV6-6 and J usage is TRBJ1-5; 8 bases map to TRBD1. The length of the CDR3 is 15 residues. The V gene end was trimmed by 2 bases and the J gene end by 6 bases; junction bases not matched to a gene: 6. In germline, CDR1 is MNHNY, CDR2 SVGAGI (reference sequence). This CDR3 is CASSYQDRASQPQHF. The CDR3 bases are TGTGCCAGCAGTTACCAGGACAGGGCGAGTCAGCCCCAGCATTTT.

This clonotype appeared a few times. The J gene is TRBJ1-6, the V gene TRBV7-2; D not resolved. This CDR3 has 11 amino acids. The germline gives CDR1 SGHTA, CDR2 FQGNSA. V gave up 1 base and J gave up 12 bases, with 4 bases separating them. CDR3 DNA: TGTGCCAGCAGCTTAGGGGAACCCCTCCACTTT. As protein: CASSLGEPLHF.

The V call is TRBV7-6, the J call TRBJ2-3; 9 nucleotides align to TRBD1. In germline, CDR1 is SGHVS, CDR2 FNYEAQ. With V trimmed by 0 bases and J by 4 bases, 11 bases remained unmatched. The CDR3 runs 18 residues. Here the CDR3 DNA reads TGTGCCAGCAGCTTAGCGTCGGGGGCCAACAGGGGGCCAGATACGCAGTATTTT. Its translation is CASSLASGANRGPDTQYF.

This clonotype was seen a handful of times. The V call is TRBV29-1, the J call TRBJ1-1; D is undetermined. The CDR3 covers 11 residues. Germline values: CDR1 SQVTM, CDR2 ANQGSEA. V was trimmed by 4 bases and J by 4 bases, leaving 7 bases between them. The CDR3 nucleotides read TGCAGCGTTGTCTCCGGCACTGAAGCTTTCTTT. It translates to CSVVSGTEAFF.

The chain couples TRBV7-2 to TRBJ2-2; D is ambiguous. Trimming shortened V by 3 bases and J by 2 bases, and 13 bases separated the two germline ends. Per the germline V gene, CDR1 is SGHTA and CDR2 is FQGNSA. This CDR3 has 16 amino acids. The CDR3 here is CASSLPTILNTGELFF. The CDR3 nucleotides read TGTGCCAGCAGCTTGCCCACCATTTTAAACACCGGGGAGCTGTTTTTT. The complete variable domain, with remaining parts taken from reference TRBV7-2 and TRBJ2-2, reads GAGVSQSPSNKVTEKGKDVELRCDPISGHTALYWYRQSLGQGLEFLIYFQGNSAPDKSGLPSDRFSAERTGGSVSTLTIQRTQQEDSAVYLCASSLPTILNTGELFFGEGSRLTVL.

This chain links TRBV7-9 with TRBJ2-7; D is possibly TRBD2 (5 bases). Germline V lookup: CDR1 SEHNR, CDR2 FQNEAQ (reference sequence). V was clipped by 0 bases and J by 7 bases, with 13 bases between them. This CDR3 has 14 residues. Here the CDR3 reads CASSLALRPGEQYF. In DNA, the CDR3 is TGTGCCAGCAGCTTAGCGCTCCGGCCGGGGGAGCAGTACTTC. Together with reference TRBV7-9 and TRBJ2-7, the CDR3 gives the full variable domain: DTGVSQNPRHKITKRGQNVTFRCDPISEHNRLYWYRQTLGQGPEFLTYFQNEAQLEKSRLLSDRFSAERPKGSFSTLEIQRTEQGDSAMYLCASSLALRPGEQYFGPGTRLTVT.

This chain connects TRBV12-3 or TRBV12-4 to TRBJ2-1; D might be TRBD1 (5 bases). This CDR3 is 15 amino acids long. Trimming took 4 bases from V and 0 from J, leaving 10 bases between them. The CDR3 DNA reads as TGTGCCAGCAGTTCTCAGGGTAGCTCCTACAATGAGCAGTTCTTC. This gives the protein CASSSQGSSYNEQFF.

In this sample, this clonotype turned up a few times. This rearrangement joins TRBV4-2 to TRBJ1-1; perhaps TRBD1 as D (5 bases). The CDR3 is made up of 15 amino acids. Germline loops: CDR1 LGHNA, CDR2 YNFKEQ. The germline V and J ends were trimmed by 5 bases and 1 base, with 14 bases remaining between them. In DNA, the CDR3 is TGTGCCAGCAGCACCTCCCGCAGGGAGAACACTGAAGCTTTCTTT. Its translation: CASSTSRRENTEAFF.

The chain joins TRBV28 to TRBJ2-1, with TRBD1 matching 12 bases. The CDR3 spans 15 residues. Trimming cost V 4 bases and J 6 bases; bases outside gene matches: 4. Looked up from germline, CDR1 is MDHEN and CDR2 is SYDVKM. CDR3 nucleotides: TGTGCCAGCAGTTGGGACAGGGGGCTCTTCAATGAGCAGTTCTTC. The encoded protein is CASSWDRGLFNEQFF.

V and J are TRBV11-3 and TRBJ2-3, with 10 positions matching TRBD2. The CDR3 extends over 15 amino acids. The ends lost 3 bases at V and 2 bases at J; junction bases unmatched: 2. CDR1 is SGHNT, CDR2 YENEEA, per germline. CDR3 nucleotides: TGTGCCAGCAGCTTCGGGACTAGCGTCACAGATACGCAGTATTTT. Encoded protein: CASSFGTSVTDTQYF.

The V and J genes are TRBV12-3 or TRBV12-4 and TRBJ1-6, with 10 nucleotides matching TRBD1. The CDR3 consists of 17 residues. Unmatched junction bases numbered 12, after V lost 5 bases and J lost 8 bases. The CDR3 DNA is TGTGCCAGCAGTCTATCCTTTGAAGGGACAGGGGATTCACCCCTCCACTTT. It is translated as CASSLSFEGTGDSPLHF.

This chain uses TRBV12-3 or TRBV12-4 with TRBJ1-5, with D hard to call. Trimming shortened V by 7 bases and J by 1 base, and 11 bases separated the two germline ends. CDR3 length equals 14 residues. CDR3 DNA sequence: TGTGCCAGCACCATAGGGTACAGCAATCAGCCCCAGCATTTT. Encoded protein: CASTIGYSNQPQHF.

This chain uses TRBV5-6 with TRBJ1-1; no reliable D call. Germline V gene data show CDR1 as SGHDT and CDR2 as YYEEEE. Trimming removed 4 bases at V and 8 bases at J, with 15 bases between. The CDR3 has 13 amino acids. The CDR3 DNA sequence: TGTGCCAGCAGCGGAGGACCGAATAGAGAAGCTTTCTTT. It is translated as CASSGGPNREAFF.

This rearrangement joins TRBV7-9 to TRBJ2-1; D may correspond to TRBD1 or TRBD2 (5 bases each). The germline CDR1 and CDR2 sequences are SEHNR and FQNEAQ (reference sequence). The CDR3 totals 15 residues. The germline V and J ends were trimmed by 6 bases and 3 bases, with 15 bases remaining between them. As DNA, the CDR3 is TGTGCCAGCAGTACGTACCGGGACCTCTACAATGAGCAGTTCTTC. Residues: CASSTYRDLYNEQFF.

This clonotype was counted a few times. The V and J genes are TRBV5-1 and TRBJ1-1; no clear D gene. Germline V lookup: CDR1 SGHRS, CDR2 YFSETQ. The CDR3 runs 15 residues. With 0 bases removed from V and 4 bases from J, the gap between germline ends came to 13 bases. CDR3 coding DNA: TGCGCCAGCAGCTTGGATGGCAGGCAGCGCACTGAAGCTTTCTTT. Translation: CASSLDGRQRTEAFF.

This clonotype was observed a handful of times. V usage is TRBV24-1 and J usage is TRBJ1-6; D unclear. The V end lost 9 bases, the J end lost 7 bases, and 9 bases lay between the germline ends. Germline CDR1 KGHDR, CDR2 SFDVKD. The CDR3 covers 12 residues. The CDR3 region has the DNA TGTGCCACCGAGAAGGTAAATTCACCCCTCCACTTT. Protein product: CATEKVNSPLHF.

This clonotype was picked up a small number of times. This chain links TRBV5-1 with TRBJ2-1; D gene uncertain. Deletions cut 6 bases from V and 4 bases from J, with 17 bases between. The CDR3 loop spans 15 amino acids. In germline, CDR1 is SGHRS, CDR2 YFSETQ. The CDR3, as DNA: TGCGCCAGCACCCTCGAGCAAACGGCGTACAATGAGCAGTTCTTC. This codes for CASTLEQTAYNEQFF.

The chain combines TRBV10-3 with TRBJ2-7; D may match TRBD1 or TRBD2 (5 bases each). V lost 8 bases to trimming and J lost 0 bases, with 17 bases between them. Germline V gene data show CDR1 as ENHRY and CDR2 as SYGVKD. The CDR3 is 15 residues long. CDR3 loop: CAIGASWGSSYEQYF. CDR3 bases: TGTGCCATCGGGGCTTCTTGGGGGAGCTCCTACGAGCAGTACTTC.

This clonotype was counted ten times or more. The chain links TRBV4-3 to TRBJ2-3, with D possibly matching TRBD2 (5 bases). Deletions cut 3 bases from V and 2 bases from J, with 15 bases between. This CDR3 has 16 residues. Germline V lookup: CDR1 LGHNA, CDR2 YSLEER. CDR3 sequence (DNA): TGCGCCAGCAGCCACCGTCCGGCCGGGGACACAGATACGCAGTATTTT. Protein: CASSHRPAGDTDTQYF.

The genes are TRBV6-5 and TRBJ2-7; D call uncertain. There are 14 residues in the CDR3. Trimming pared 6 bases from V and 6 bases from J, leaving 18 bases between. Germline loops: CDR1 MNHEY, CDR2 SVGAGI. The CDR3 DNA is TGTGCCAGCAGCCGTAGGGCCGGGTGGGGCGAGCAGTACGTC. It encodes CASSRRAGWGEQYV.

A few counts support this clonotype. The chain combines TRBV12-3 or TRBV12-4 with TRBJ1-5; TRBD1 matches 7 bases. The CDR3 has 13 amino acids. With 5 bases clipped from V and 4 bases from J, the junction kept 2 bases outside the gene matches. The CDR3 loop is CASSKQGNQPQHF. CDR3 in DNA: TGTGCCAGCAGTAAACAGGGGAATCAGCCCCAGCATTTT.

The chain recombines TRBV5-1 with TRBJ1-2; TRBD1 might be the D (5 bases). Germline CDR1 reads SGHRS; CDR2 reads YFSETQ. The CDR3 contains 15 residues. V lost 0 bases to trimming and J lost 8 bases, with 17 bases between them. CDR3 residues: CASSLGTGTSRGYTF. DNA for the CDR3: TGCGCCAGCAGCTTGGGAACAGGAACTTCTCGGGGCTACACCTTC.

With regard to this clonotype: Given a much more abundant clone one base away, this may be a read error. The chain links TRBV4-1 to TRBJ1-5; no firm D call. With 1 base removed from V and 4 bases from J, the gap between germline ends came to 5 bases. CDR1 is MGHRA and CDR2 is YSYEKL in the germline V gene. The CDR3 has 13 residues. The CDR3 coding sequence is TGCGCCAGCAGCCAAGTAGATAATCAGCCCCAGCATTTT. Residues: CASSQVDNQPQHF.

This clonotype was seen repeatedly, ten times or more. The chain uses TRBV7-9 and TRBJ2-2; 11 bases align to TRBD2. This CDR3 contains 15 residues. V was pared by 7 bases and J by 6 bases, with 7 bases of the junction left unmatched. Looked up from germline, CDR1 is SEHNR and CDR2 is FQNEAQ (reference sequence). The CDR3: CASTSALAGAGELFF. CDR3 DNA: TGTGCCAGCACCTCCGCACTAGCGGGGGCCGGGGAGCTGTTTTTT.

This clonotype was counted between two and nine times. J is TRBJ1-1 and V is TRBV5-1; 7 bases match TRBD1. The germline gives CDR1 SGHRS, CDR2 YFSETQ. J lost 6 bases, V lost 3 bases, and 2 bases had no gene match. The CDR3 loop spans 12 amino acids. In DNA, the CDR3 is TGCGCCAGCAGCTGGACAGGTGCTGAAGCTTTCTTT. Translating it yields CASSWTGAEAFF.

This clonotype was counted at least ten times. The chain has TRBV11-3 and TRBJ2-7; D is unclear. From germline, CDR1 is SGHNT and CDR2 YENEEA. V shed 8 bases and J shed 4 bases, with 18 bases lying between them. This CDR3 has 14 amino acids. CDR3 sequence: CASQFGLDPYEQYV. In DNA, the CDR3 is TGTGCCAGCCAATTTGGGCTCGACCCTTACGAGCAGTACGTC.